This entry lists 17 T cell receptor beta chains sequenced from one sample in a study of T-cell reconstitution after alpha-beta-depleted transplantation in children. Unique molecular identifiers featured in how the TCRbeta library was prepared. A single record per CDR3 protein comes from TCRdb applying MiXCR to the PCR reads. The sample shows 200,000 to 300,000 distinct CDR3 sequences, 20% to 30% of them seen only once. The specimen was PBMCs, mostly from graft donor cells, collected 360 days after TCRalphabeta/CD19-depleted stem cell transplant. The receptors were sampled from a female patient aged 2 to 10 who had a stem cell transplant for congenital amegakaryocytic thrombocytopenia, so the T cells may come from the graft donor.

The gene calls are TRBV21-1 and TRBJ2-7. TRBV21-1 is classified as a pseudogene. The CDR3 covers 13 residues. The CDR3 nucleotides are TGTGCCAGCAGCAAATCGACCTCCTACGAGCAGTACTTC. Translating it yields CASSKSTSYEQYF.

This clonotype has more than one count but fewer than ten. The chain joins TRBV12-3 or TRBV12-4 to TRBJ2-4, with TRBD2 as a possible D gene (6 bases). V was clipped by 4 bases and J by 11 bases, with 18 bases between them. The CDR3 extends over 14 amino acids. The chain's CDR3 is CASSSPPLASVQYF. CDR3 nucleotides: TGTGCCAGCAGTTCCCCCCCACTAGCAAGTGTTCAGTACTTC.

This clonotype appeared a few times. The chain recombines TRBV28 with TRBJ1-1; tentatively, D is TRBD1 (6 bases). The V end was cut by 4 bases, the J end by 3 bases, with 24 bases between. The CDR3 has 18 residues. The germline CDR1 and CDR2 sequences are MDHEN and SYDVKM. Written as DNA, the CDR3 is TGTGCCAGCAGTTCTTCCAAACGCAGGGGCTTGAAGGACACTGAAGCTTTCTTT. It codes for CASSSSKRRGLKDTEAFF. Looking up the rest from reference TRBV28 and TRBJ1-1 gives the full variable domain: DVKVTQSSRYLVKRTGEKVFLECVQDMDHENMFWYRQDPGLGLRLIYFSYDVKMKEKGDIPEGYSVSREKKERFSLILESASTNQTSMYLCASSSSKRRGLKDTEAFFGQGTRLTVV.

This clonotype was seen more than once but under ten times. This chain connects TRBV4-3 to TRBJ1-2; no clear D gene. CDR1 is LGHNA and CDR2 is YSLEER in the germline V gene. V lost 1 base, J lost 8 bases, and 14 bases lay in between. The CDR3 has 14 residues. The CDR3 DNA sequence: TGCGCCAGCAGCCAAGGTTTGCTCCTGTGGGGCTACACCTTC. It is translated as CASSQGLLLWGYTF.

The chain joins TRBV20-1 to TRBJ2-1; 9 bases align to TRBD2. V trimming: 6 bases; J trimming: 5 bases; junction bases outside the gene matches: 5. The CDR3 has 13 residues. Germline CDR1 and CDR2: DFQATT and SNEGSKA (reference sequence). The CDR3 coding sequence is TGCAGTGCCAGTCGCGGGAGGGACAATGAGCAGTTCTTC. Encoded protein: CSASRGRDNEQFF.

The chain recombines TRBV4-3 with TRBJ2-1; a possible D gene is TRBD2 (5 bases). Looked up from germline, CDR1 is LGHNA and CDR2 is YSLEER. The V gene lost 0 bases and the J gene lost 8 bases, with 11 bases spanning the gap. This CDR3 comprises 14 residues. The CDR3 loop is CASSQDFRGDEQFF. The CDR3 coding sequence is TGCGCCAGCAGCCAAGATTTTCGGGGAGATGAGCAGTTCTTC.

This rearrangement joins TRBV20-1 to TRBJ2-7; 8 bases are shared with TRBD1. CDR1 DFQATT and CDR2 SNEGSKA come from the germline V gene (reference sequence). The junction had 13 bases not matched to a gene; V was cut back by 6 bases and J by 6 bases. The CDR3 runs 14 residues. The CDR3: CSAKTGGTRSEQYF. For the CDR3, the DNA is TGCAGTGCCAAAACAGGGGGTACCCGCTCCGAGCAGTACTTC.

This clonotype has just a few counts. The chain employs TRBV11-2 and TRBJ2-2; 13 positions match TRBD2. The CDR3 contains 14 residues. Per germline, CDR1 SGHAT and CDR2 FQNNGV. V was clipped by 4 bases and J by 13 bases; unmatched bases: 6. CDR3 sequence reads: CASSSRTSGGGLFF. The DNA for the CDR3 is TGTGCCAGCAGCTCCCGGACTAGCGGGGGAGGGCTGTTTTTT. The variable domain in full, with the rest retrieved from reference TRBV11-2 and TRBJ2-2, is EAGVAQSPRYKIIEKRQSVAFWCNPISGHATLYWYQQILGQGPKLLIQFQNNGVVDDSQLPKDRFSAERLKGVDSTLKIQPAKLEDSAVYLCASSSRTSGGGLFFGEGSRLTVL.

In nucleotides, the CDR3 is TGCGCCAGCAGCACCGGACTAGCGGGGGGGCTCTACAATGAGCAGTTCTTC. Residues: CASSTGLAGGLYNEQFF. The chain joins TRBV5-1 to TRBJ2-1; 15 bases agree with TRBD2. CDR3 size: 17 residues. Trimming at V came to 4 bases and at J to 3 bases, leaving 5 bases not matched to a gene. In germline, CDR1 is SGHRS, CDR2 YFSETQ.

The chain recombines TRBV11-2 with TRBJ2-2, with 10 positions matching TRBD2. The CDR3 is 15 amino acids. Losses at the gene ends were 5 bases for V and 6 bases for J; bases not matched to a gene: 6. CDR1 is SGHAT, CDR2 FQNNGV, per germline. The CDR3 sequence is CASSPLSGRAGELFF. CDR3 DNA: TGTGCCAGCAGCCCCCTAAGCGGGAGGGCCGGGGAGCTGTTTTTT.

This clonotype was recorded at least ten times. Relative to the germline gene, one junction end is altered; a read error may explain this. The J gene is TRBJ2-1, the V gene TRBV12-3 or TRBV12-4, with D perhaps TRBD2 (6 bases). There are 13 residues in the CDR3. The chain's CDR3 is CASSFTSYDEQFF. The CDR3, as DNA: TGTGCCAGCAGTTTCACTAGCTACGATGAGCAGTTCTTC.

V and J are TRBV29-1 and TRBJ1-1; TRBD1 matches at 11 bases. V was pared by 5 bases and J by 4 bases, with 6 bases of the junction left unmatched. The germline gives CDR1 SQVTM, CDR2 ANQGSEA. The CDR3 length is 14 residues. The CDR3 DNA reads TGCAGCGTTTGGACAGGGGGCGGGAGCACTGAAGCTTTCTTT. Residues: CSVWTGGGSTEAFF. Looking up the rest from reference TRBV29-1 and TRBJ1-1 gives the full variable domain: SAVISQKPSRDICQRGTSLTIQCQVDSQVTMMFWYRQQPGQSLTLIATANQGSEATYESGFVIDKFPISRPNLTFSTLTVSNMSPEDSSIYLCSVWTGGGSTEAFFGQGTRLTVV.

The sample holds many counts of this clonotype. CDR3 loop: CASSPGLAGDTQYF. In nucleotides, the CDR3 is TGTGCCAGCAGCCCCGGACTAGCGGGGGATACGCAGTATTTT. The V gene is TRBV28, the J gene TRBJ2-3; 12 bases are a match to TRBD2. From germline, CDR1 is MDHEN and CDR2 SYDVKM. Trimming at V came to 6 bases and at J to 6 bases, leaving 4 bases not matched to a gene. This CDR3 is 14 amino acids long.

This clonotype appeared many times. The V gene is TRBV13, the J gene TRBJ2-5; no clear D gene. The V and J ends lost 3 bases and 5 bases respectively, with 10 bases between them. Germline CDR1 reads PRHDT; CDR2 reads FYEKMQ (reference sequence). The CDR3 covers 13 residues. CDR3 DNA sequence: TGTGCCAGCAGCTTGGCCCATGGGGAGACCCAGTACTTC. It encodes CASSLAHGETQYF.

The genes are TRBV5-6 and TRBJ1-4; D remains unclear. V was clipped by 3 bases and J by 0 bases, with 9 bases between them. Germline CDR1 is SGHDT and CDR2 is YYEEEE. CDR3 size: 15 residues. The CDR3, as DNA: TGTGCCAGCAGCTCCCACCATACAACTAATGAAAAACTGTTTTTT. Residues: CASSSHHTTNEKLFF.

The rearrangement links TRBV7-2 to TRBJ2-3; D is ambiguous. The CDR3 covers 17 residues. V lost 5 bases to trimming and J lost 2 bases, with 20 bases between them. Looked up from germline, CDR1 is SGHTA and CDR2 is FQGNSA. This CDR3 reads CASSQFYRAAHTDTQYF. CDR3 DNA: TGTGCCAGCAGCCAATTTTATCGTGCGGCTCACACAGATACGCAGTATTTT.

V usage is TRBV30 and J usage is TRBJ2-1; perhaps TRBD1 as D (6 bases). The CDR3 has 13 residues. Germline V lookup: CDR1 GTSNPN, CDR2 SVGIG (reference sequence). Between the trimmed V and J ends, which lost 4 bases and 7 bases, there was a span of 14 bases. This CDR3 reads CAWNIRRGNEQFF. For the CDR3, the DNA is TGTGCCTGGAACATTAGAAGGGGGAATGAGCAGTTCTTC. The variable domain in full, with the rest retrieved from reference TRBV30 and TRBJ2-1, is SQTIHQWPATLVQPVGSPLSLECTVEGTSNPNLYWYRQAAGRGLQLLFYSVGIGQISSEVPQNLSASRPQDRQFILSSKKLLLSDSGFYLCAWNIRRGNEQFFGPGTRLTVL.